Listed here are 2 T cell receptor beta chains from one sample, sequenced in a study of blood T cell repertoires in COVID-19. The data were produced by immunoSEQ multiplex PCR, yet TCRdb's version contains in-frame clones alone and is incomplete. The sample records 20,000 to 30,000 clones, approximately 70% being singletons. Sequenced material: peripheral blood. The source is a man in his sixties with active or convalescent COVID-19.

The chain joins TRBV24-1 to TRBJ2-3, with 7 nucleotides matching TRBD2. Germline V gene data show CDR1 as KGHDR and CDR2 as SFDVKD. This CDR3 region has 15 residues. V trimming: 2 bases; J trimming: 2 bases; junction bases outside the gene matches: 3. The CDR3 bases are TGTGCCACCAGTGATTCGGGAGGTTCCACAGATACGCAGTATTTT. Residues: CATSDSGGSTDTQYF.

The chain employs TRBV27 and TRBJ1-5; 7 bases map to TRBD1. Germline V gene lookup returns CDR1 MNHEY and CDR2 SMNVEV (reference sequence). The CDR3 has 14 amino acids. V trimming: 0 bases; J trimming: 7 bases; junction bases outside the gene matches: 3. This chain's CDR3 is CASSLSGDSQPQHF. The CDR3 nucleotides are TGTGCCAGCAGTTTATCCGGGGACAGCCAGCCCCAGCATTTT.